The 10 T cell receptor beta chains below were found in one sample sequenced in a study of shared clonotypes between healthy human individuals. Here immunoSEQ multiplex PCR was the method, and the copy in TCRdb shows in-frame clones only, minus some. Among 300,000 to 350,000 clones, about 70% were seen once, and the ten largest hold more than 9%. The sequencing sample was made of memory CD4+ T cells sorted from blood. The sample's subset: CD45RA-negative fraction. These TCRs come from a young man in good health.

There are a few counts of this clone. This rearrangement joins TRBV15 to TRBJ2-5, with a possible D match to TRBD1 (6 bases). The CDR3 spans 15 residues. Trimming removed 0 bases at V and 4 bases at J, with 12 bases between. Germline V lookup: CDR1 LNHNV, CDR2 YYDKDF (reference sequence). Here the CDR3 reads CATSREPNRVETQYF. CDR3 DNA sequence: TGTGCCACCAGCAGAGAGCCAAACAGGGTAGAGACCCAGTACTTC. The whole variable domain, remainder taken from reference TRBV15 and TRBJ2-5, is DAMVIQNPRYQVTQFGKPVTLSCSQTLNHNVMYWYQQKSSQAPKLLFHYYDKDFNNEADTPDNFQSRRPNTSFCFLDIRSPGLGDTAMYLCATSREPNRVETQYFGPGTRLLVL.

This clone was observed a few times. CDR3 coding DNA: TGTGCCAGCAGTCAAGTACCGACTAGCGGGAGTCACGAGCAGTACTTC. Amino acid sequence: CASSQVPTSGSHEQYF. The J gene is TRBJ2-7, the V gene TRBV6-1; TRBD2 matches at 12 bases. V lost 5 bases to trimming and J lost 5 bases; unmatched junction nucleotides: 10. CDR3 length: 16 residues. The germline V gene has CDR1 MNHNS and CDR2 SASEGT.

This chain links TRBV7-3 with TRBJ2-5; 7 bases match TRBD2. The trim removed 0 bases at V and 3 bases at J, leaving 4 bases unmatched. CDR3 size: 15 residues. Germline CDR1 reads SGHTA; CDR2 reads FQGTGA. The CDR3 reads CASSLTGAGEETQYF. Here the CDR3 DNA reads TGTGCCAGCAGCTTAACTGGGGCGGGAGAAGAGACCCAGTACTTC.

This clone was recorded at least ten times. The chain has TRBV25-1 and TRBJ1-3; D call uncertain. Per the germline V gene, CDR1 is MGHDK and CDR2 is SYGVNS. This CDR3 has 15 residues. V shed 0 bases and J shed 2 bases, with 8 bases lying between them. CDR3 coding DNA: TGTGCCAGCAGTGAATACGGGGTGGCTGGAAACACCATATATTTT. Protein sequence: CASSEYGVAGNTIYF.

The chain combines TRBV5-4 with TRBJ1-3; D unresolved. The CDR3 runs to 13 residues. Germline V gene sequence: CDR1 SGHNT, CDR2 YYREEE (reference sequence). The germline V and J ends were trimmed by 1 base and 4 bases, with 6 bases remaining between them. The CDR3 region is CASSLPPGNTIYF. In DNA, the CDR3 is TGTGCCAGCAGCTTGCCCCCAGGAAACACCATATATTTT.

The DNA of the CDR3 is TGTGCCAGCAGAACGGCGGGGGGAGCCTACGAGCAGTACTTC. Translated: CASRTAGGAYEQYF. The chain employs TRBV28 and TRBJ2-7; 8 bases map to TRBD2. The CDR3 contains 14 residues. The trim removed 6 bases at V and 2 bases at J, leaving 6 bases unmatched. Germline V gives CDR1 MDHEN, CDR2 SYDVKM.

V usage is TRBV6-6 and J usage is TRBJ1-2; possibly TRBD1 for D (6 bases). The CDR3 totals 14 residues. In germline, CDR1 is MNHNY, CDR2 SVGAGI (reference sequence). The V end lost 6 bases, the J end lost 3 bases, and 14 bases lay between the germline ends. The CDR3 loop reads CASRSRGGYYGYTF. Written as DNA, the CDR3 is TGTGCCAGCAGGAGCCGTGGGGGCTACTATGGCTACACCTTC.

This clone was recorded only once. The gene calls are TRBV5-1 and TRBJ2-7; the D gene is possibly TRBD1 (6 bases). The germline V gene has CDR1 SGHRS and CDR2 YFSETQ. V lost 4 bases to trimming and J lost 6 bases, with 17 bases between them. The CDR3 length is 14 residues. CDR3 sequence: CASSPQGTNGEQYF. CDR3 DNA sequence: TGCGCCAGCAGCCCCCAAGGGACAAACGGCGAGCAGTACTTC.

The rearrangement links TRBV18 to TRBJ2-2; D call uncertain. The CDR3 loop spans 14 amino acids. CDR1 KGHSH and CDR2 LQKENI come from the germline V gene. Trimming left V 1 base short and J 1 base short, with 4 bases between. DNA for the CDR3: TGTGCCAGCTCACCACAGAGGAACACCGGGGAGCTGTTTTTT. Its protein product is CASSPQRNTGELFF.

The CDR3 region has the DNA TGTGCCAGCAGCCCGGGGCTATTGAGTGAAGCTTTCTTT. This translates into CASSPGLLSEAFF. The chain links TRBV7-2 to TRBJ1-1; weak D call: TRBD1 (5 bases). The CDR3 is made up of 13 amino acids. Germline CDR1 SGHTA, CDR2 FQGNSA. V was cut by 5 bases and J by 7 bases, with 14 bases left in between. The variable domain in full, with the rest retrieved from reference TRBV7-2 and TRBJ1-1, is GAGVSQSPSNKVTEKGKDVELRCDPISGHTALYWYRQSLGQGLEFLIYFQGNSAPDKSGLPSDRFSAERTGGSVSTLTIQRTQQEDSAVYLCASSPGLLSEAFFGQGTRLTVV.